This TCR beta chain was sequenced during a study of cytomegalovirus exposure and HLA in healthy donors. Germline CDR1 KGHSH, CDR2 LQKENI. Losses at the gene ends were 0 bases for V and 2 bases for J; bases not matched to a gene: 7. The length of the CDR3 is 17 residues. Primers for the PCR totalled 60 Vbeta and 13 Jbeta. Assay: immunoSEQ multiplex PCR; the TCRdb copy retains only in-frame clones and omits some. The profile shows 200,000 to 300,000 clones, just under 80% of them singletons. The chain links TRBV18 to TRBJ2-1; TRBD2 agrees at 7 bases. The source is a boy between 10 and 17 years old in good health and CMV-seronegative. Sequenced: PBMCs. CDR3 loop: CASSPPSSGLTYNEQFF. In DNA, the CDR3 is TGTGCCAGCTCACCACCGTCTAGCGGTCTTACCTACAATGAGCAGTTCTTC.